This record concerns one T cell receptor beta chain sequence. What it binds is unknown. A much larger clone is a single base away; this may be a read error. The data originate from a study of regulatory T cells in long-lasting Graves disease. Study overall: Newly diagnosed Graves' patients had under 3 months of antithyroid drugs.

Trimming pared 4 bases from V and 0 bases from J, leaving 10 bases between. The CDR3 has 14 amino acids. Germline V gene data show CDR1 as ENHRY and CDR2 as SYGVKD. Time point described: newly diagnosed GD, antithyroid drugs for less than 3 months. PBMC RNA was the source of the TCR library. Overall study results and limits: Persistent patients shared thousands of public clonotypes among themselves. Newly diagnosed patients shared fewer, at nearly 1,000. The small sample size may have reduced accuracy.

Both iRepertoire HTBI primers and Arm-PCR of CDR3 regions were used to build the TCR beta libraries. TCRdb recomputed calls from the multiplex PCR reads with MiXCR, one row per CDR3 protein. The sample has around 500,000 distinct CDR3 sequences, roughly 14% seen once. The same sample was also used in a study of T cells in Graves' hyperthyroidism and ophthalmopathy.

The V call is TRBV10-3, the J call TRBJ2-7, with D unclear. The source material was peripheral blood mononuclear cells (PBMCs), sampled at new diagnosis, from a patient treated with antithyroid drugs. The source is a young man with Graves disease. Here the CDR3 DNA reads TGTGCCATCAGTGGGTCGATTAGCTCCTACGAGCAGTACTTC. Encoded protein: CAISGSISSYEQYF.